The next 31 T cell receptor beta chains were all read from a single sample in a study of tumor-infiltrating lymphocytes in primary liver carcinoma. Synthesis of TCR beta cDNA was carried out from 450 to 500 ng total RNA with a constant-region primer. Libraries covering TCR beta were generated through three nested multiplex PCR rounds (using a slightly modified ARM-PCR). A C-beta reverse primer was combined with TRBV1-TRBV30 forward primers in the first two PCR rounds, and each round had around 11 cycles. Via MiXCR, TCRdb re-called the multiplex PCR reads, giving one row per CDR3 protein. The sample consists of approximately 330,000 distinct CDR3 sequences, less than 70% of them appearing once. Both blood RNA, taken from unsorted whole blood, and germline DNA were extracted. Sequencing was done on a sample of peripheral blood. The receptors derive from a man between 40 and 49 years old with primary liver carcinoma and hepatitis B virus infection.

Note on this clonotype: With a much larger clone just one base away, this may be a read error. The J gene is TRBJ2-3, the V gene TRBV6-5, with 7 bases matching TRBD2. Unmatched junction bases numbered 9, after V lost 1 base and J lost 11 bases. CDR1 and CDR2 from the germline V gene are MNHEY and SVGAGI. The length of the CDR3 is 14 residues. The CDR3 is CASSYFPGTMGQYF. CDR3 DNA: TGTGCCAGCAGTTACTTCCCCGGGACTATGGGGCAGTATTTT.

A note on this clonotype: Given a much more abundant clone one base away, this may be a read error. This rearrangement joins TRBV6-5 to TRBJ2-1, with no clear D. Germline CDR1 reads MNHEY; CDR2 reads SVGAGI. The CDR3 consists of 16 residues. The CDR3 is CAGSRKPSGQKNEQFF. The CDR3 DNA reads TGTGCCGGCAGCCGGAAACCATCAGGCCAAAAGAATGAGCAGTTCTTC.

Concerning this clonotype itself: A much bigger clone sits one base away, suggesting this may be a read error. The chain employs TRBV10-3 and TRBJ1-1, with D unclear. Germline V gene lookup returns CDR1 ENHRY and CDR2 SYGVKD. The CDR3 consists of 13 residues. The CDR3 loop reads CAAMGDVNTQAFF. DNA for the CDR3: TGTGCCGCTATGGGCGATGTGAACACTCAAGCTTTCTTT.

This chain joins TRBV6-2 or TRBV6-3 and TRBJ2-7; the match to TRBD1 covers 7 bases. Germline lookup yields CDR1 MNHEY and CDR2 SVGEGT. With V trimmed by 7 bases and J by 1 base, 10 bases remained unmatched. The CDR3 consists of 15 residues. CDR3 DNA: TGTGCCAGCAAGAGACAGGGCATGTCTTCCTACGAGCAGTACTTC. Translation gives CASKRQGMSSYEQYF.

In the case of this clonotype: The junction does not match germline at one end; this may be a read error. This sequence joins TRBV11-1 and TRBJ2-3, with D unclear. Per the germline V gene, CDR1 is SGHAT and CDR2 is FQDESV (reference sequence). This CDR3 contains 15 residues. CDR3 bases: TGTGCCAGCAGTTTACTGGGTGGCAGCGCAGATACGCTGTATTTT. Amino acid sequence: CASSLLGGSADTLYF.

Worth noting for this clonotype: Sequence at one end of the junction differs from germline and may be a read error. The genes are TRBV11-2 and TRBJ1-1, with D unresolved. The germline V gene encodes CDR1 SGHAT and CDR2 FQNNGV. The CDR3 is 15 amino acids. CDR3 protein: CASSLDQVGRTEAFF. The CDR3 coding sequence is TGTGCCAGCAGCTTAGATCAGGTCGGTCGCACTGAGGCTTTCTTT.

This clonotype was detected ten times or more. The chain couples TRBV6-5 to TRBJ1-1; 9 positions match TRBD1. With V trimmed by 6 bases and J by 2 bases, 7 bases remained unmatched. The CDR3 loop spans 15 amino acids. Per the germline V gene, CDR1 is MNHEY and CDR2 is SVGAGI. This CDR3 is CASRQQGAGNTEAFF. CDR3 nucleotide sequence: TGTGCCAGCAGGCAACAGGGGGCAGGAAACACTGAAGCTTTCTTT.

This clonotype occurred many times. The V call is TRBV29-1, the J call TRBJ2-1; TRBD2 aligns across 11 bases. Germline values: CDR1 SQVTM, CDR2 ANQGSEA. CDR3 size: 15 residues. J gave up 6 bases and V 3 bases, and 7 bases lay outside the gene matches. CDR3 sequence: CSVDQTGTSGNEQFF. CDR3 nucleotides: TGCAGCGTTGATCAAACGGGGACTAGCGGCAATGAGCAGTTCTTC.

CDR3 protein: CASGAGTNGIFEQYF. The DNA of the CDR3 is TGTGCCAGCGGGGCGGGGACTAACGGGATCTTTGAGCAGTACTTC. The V call is TRBV28, the J call TRBJ2-7, with 7 bases fitting TRBD2. J was trimmed by 7 bases and V by 8 bases; bases with no gene match: 17. Germline CDR1 reads MDHEN; CDR2 reads SYDVKM. The CDR3 is 15 amino acids.

This clonotype was observed a few times. One end of the junction is discordant with germline, which a read error may explain. J is TRBJ2-5 and V is TRBV7-9, with 8 bases that match TRBD2. This CDR3 contains 15 residues. Germline V gives CDR1 SEHNR, CDR2 FQNEAQ (reference sequence). The CDR3 here is CASSIAGSSGETQYF. Here the CDR3 DNA reads TGTGCCAGCAGCATAGCGGGAAGCTCCGGAGAGACCCAGTACTTC.

This clonotype came up a few times. The V call is TRBV5-6, the J call TRBJ2-7, with 7 positions matching TRBD1. Germline V gives CDR1 SGHDT, CDR2 YYEEEE. V gave up 3 bases and J gave up 0 bases; unmatched junction bases: 12. This CDR3 is 17 amino acids long. The CDR3 nucleotides are TGTGCCAGCAGCTCCCAACGGACAGGAATTAACTCCTACGAGCAGTACTTC. This codes for CASSSQRTGINSYEQYF.

In the case of this clonotype: This is likely a read error, given that the CDR3 carries no conserved phenylalanine or tryptophan at its end. J is TRBJ2-1 and V is TRBV13; maybe TRBD2 (5 bases). The CDR3 sequence is 13 residues long. Per the germline V gene, CDR1 is PRHDT and CDR2 is FYEKMQ (reference sequence). The CDR3 DNA is TGTGCAAGCAGCCCCGAGATCGGGGATGAGCAGTTCCTC. Encoded protein: CASSPEIGDEQFL.

This clonotype has more than one count but fewer than ten. This chain connects TRBV5-4 to TRBJ1-2; D gene uncertain. CDR1 is SGHNT, CDR2 YYREEE, per germline (reference sequence). The CDR3 has 14 residues. Between the trimmed V and J ends, which lost 4 bases and 2 bases, there was a span of 12 bases. For the CDR3, the DNA is TGTGCCAGCAGCCCAGAGGCCGAGAACTATGGCTACACCTTC. Its translation: CASSPEAENYGYTF. The full variable domain, its missing parts supplied by reference TRBV5-4 and TRBJ1-2, is ETGVTQSPTHLIKTRGQQVTLRCSSQSGHNTVSWYQQALGQGPQFIFQYYREEENGRGNFPPRFSGLQFPNYSSELNVNALELDDSALYLCASSPEAENYGYTFGSGTRLTVV.

This clonotype has only a few counts. The rearrangement links TRBV4-1 to TRBJ2-1; D assignment may be TRBD1 or TRBD2 (6 bases each). Looked up from germline, CDR1 is MGHRA and CDR2 is YSYEKL. With 9 bases removed from V and 0 bases from J, the gap between germline ends came to 15 bases. The CDR3 runs 15 residues. The CDR3 sequence is CASCQGGSSYNEQFF. In DNA, the CDR3 is TGCGCCAGTTGCCAAGGGGGGAGCTCCTACAATGAGCAGTTCTTC.

Concerning this clonotype itself: Given a much more abundant clone one base away, this may be a read error. The rearrangement links TRBV6-2 or TRBV6-3 to TRBJ1-1, with TRBD1 identical over 7 bases. CDR1 and CDR2 from the germline V gene are MNHEY and SVGEGT. V trimming: 2 bases; J trimming: 4 bases; junction bases outside the gene matches: 7. The CDR3 totals 15 residues. The CDR3 spells CASSYLGQVSTEAFF. CDR3 nucleotides: TGTGCCAGCAGTTACCTCGGACAGGTGAGCACTGAAGCTTTCTTT.

This clonotype was seen repeatedly, ten times or more. The rearrangement joins TRBV6-5 to TRBJ2-5; perhaps TRBD1 as D (6 bases). This CDR3 is 15 amino acids long. Germline V lookup: CDR1 MNHEY, CDR2 SVGAGI. Trimming stripped 2 bases from V and 1 base from J, with 11 bases between. In DNA form, the CDR3 reads TGTGCCAGCAGTTACGCCAGGACAGTCCAAGAGACCCAGTACTTC. Its protein is CASSYARTVQETQYF.

The chain recombines TRBV5-5 with TRBJ2-5; 9 nucleotides line up with TRBD2. The CDR3 sequence is 19 residues long. Germline V lookup: CDR1 SGHKS, CDR2 YYEKEE (reference sequence). Unmatched junction bases numbered 23, after V lost 4 bases and J lost 7 bases. The chain's CDR3 is CASSGYHLKGLASSGTQYF. In nucleotides, the CDR3 is TGTGCCAGCAGCGGCTACCACCTGAAGGGACTAGCCTCGAGTGGGACCCAGTACTTC.

V gene TRBV14 combines with J gene TRBJ2-7; D uncertain. The DNA end favors TRBJ2-1, so the J call may be wrong. The germline gives CDR1 SGHDN, CDR2 FVKESK. The CDR3 spans 15 residues. CDR3 region: CASSQEGHYYYEQFF. The CDR3 DNA follows: TGTGCCAGCAGCCAAGAGGGCCATTACTACTACGAGCAGTTCTTC.

To note about this clonotype: A junction boundary mismatches the germline segment, possibly from a read error. The rearrangement uses TRBV6-6 and TRBJ2-3; 12 bases match TRBD2. The germline V gene has CDR1 MNHNY and CDR2 SVGAGI (reference sequence). This CDR3 contains 17 residues. The CDR3 reads CASSYSRLAGVSETQYF. Written as DNA, the CDR3 is TGTGCCAGCAGTTACTCAAGACTAGCGGGAGTGTCAGAAACGCAGTATTTT.

This clonotype has a handful of counts. The germline gene is not matched at one end of the junction; a read error may be the cause. The rearrangement joins TRBV11-2 to TRBJ1-2; possibly TRBD1 for D (6 bases). Germline CDR1 SGHAT, CDR2 FQNNGV. The CDR3 length is 13 residues. CDR3 bases: TGTACCAGCAGTTTCGGGGGGGCCTATGGCTACACCTTC. It codes for CTSSFGGAYGYTF.

This clonotype was detected only once. This could be a read error, since a much larger clone is one nucleotide away. V gene TRBV12-3 or TRBV12-4 combines with J gene TRBJ2-1; TRBD2 aligns across 10 bases. The CDR3 covers 12 residues. The CDR3 DNA reads as TGTGCCGGCAGCTTCTCTAGCGGGAGCGAGCTCTTC. Encoded protein: CAGSFSSGSELF.

The sample holds a few counts of this clonotype. This chain links TRBV5-1 with TRBJ2-3; D is perhaps TRBD1 (6 bases). The germline gives CDR1 SGHRS, CDR2 YFSETQ. CDR3 size: 15 residues. Trimming cost V 4 bases and J 2 bases, with 14 bases left between them. The CDR3 region is CASSGQGQTTDTQYF. The CDR3 coding sequence is TGCGCCAGCAGCGGCCAGGGACAAACCACAGATACGCAGTATTTT.

This clonotype has a count of ten or more. The chain combines TRBV4-3 with TRBJ1-1; D is uncertain. CDR3 length: 12 residues. Trimming cost V 3 bases and J 6 bases, with 8 bases left between them. Germline V CDR1 and CDR2: LGHNA, YSLEER. In nucleotides, the CDR3 is TGCGCCAGCAGCCAGGAACGGTCTGAAGCTTTCTTT. As protein: CASSQERSEAFF.

The CDR3, as DNA: TGTGCCAGCAGCTTAGGTCCGAGAGCCAATCAGCCCCAGCATTTT. Translated: CASSLGPRANQPQHF. This rearrangement joins TRBV11-2 to TRBJ1-5; D is uncertain. The CDR3 contains 15 residues. The V gene lost 1 base and the J gene lost 3 bases, with 10 bases spanning the gap. CDR1 is SGHAT, CDR2 FQNNGV, per germline.

Notes on this clonotype: The junction departs from germline at one end; a sequencing error may be responsible. The DNA for the CDR3 is TGTGCCAGCAGCTTATATCAGGGAAGCGGGGAGCTGTCTTTT. It specifies CASSLYQGSGELSF. The chain is built from TRBV7-3 and TRBJ2-2, with 7 bases aligning to TRBD2. This CDR3 is built from 14 residues. CDR1 is SGHTA and CDR2 is FQGTGA in the germline V gene.

Comment on this clonotype: The CDR3 end shows no conserved phenylalanine or tryptophan, and so a read error is likely. The chain joins TRBV7-9 to TRBJ2-3; 14 bases are shared with TRBD2. With 5 bases clipped from V and 4 bases from J, the junction kept 8 bases outside the gene matches. The germline gives CDR1 SEHNR, CDR2 FQNEAQ (reference sequence). The CDR3 is 17 residues long. The CDR3 DNA reads as TGTGCCAGCAGCCGACTAGCGGGAGGGCCGGGTGCAGATACGCAGTATTAT. Amino acid sequence: CASSRLAGGPGADTQYY.

Comment on this clonotype: Sequence at one end of the junction differs from germline and may be a read error. The V and J genes are TRBV6-5 and TRBJ1-1; D uncertain. The germline CDR1 and CDR2 sequences are MNHEY and SVGAGI. The CDR3 covers 15 residues. The DNA of the CDR3 is TGTGCCAGCAGTTACTCCCAGGCTTCTGACACTGAGGCTTTCTTT. Its protein product is CASSYSQASDTEAFF.

The chain links TRBV6-5 to TRBJ1-6; D is ambiguous. This CDR3 comprises 15 residues. Germline CDR1 reads MNHEY; CDR2 reads SVGAGI. V was trimmed by 4 bases and J by 7 bases, leaving 14 bases between them. This chain's CDR3 is CASSFGVKGNSPLHF. CDR3 in DNA: TGTGCCAGCAGTTTCGGGGTAAAAGGGAATTCACCCCTCCACTTT.

Regarding this clonotype: A much larger clone lies a single base off, so this may be a read error. The rearrangement links TRBV24-1 to TRBJ2-3; D might be TRBD2 (5 bases). V was clipped by 4 bases and J by 5 bases, with 18 bases between them. Germline V gene data show CDR1 as KGHDR and CDR2 as SFDVKD. The CDR3 sequence is 16 residues long. The CDR3 sequence is CATSDPRGRERDTQYF. In DNA, the CDR3 is TGTGCCACCAGTGACCCTAGAGGGAGAGAAAGAGATACGCAGTATTTT.

Remarks on this clonotype: A read error may explain this, as a much larger clone is one base away. The chain is built from TRBV12-3 or TRBV12-4 and TRBJ2-1; tentatively, D is TRBD1 or TRBD2 (5 bases each). Trimming shortened V by 5 bases and J by 1 base, and 12 bases separated the two germline ends. The CDR3 has 15 amino acids. The DNA of the CDR3 is TGTGCCAGCAGTGTCTGGGGGTTATCCTACAATGAGCAGTTCTTC. This encodes CASSVWGLSYNEQFF.

This clonotype was detected a few times. This chain uses TRBV4-2 with TRBJ2-1; 7 bases line up with TRBD1. Germline loops: CDR1 LGHNA, CDR2 YNFKEQ. Trimming took 1 base from V and 4 from J; bases not matched to a gene: 10. The CDR3 covers 17 residues. CDR3 sequence reads: CASSQVVGRDSYNEQFF. Here the CDR3 DNA reads TGTGCCAGCAGCCAAGTTGTCGGCCGGGACAGTTACAATGAGCAGTTCTTC.